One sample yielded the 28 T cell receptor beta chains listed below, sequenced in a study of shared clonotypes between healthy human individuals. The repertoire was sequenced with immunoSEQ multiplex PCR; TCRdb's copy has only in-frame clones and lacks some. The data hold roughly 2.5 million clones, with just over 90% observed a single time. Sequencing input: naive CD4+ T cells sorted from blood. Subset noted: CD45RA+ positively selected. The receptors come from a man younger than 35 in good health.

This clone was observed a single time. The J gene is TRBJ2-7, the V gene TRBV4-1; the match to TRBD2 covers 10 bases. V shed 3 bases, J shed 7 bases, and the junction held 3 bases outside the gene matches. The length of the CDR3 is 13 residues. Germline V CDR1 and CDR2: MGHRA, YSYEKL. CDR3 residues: CASSHGTSEEQYF. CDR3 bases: TGCGCCAGCAGCCATGGGACTAGCGAAGAGCAGTACTTC.

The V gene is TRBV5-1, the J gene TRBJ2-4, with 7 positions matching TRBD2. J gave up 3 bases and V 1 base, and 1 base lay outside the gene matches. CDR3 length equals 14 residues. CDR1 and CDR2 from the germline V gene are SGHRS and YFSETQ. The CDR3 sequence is CASSLTGGKNIQYF. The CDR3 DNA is TGCGCCAGCAGCTTGACGGGGGGCAAAAACATTCAGTACTTC.

CDR3 DNA: TGCGCCAGCAGCTTGGGGTTGAACCAAGAGACCCAGTACTTC. Its translation: CASSLGLNQETQYF. This chain uses TRBV5-1 with TRBJ2-5; D not certain. Germline V lookup: CDR1 SGHRS, CDR2 YFSETQ. V gave up 0 bases and J gave up 0 bases, with 6 bases separating them. The CDR3 has 14 residues. The full variable domain, its missing parts supplied by reference TRBV5-1 and TRBJ2-5, is KAGVTQTPRYLIKTRGQQVTLSCSPISGHRSVSWYQQTPGQGLQFLFEYFSETQRNKGNFPGRFSGRQFSNSRSEMNVSTLELGDSALYLCASSLGLNQETQYFGPGTRLLVL.

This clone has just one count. DNA of the CDR3: TGCAGTGCGGAAGACTTAGAGCAGTACTTC. Translated: CSAEDLEQYF. The chain links TRBV20-1 to TRBJ2-7; D is ambiguous. The CDR3 has 10 residues. V lost 6 bases to trimming and J lost 7 bases, with 10 bases between them. Germline V lookup: CDR1 DFQATT, CDR2 SNEGSKA (reference sequence).

DNA of the CDR3: TGTGCCAGCACTGTGGAGGGGAGCTCCTACAATGAGCAGTTCTTC. As protein: CASTVEGSSYNEQFF. The chain recombines TRBV6-1 with TRBJ2-1; TRBD2 is a possible D gene (6 bases). Germline V gives CDR1 MNHNS, CDR2 SASEGT. The CDR3 sequence is 15 residues long. With 7 bases removed from V and 0 bases from J, the gap between germline ends came to 13 bases.

In DNA form, the CDR3 reads TGTGCCAGCAGACGAGGGACAGCCGGGGAGCTGTTTTTT. It specifies CASRRGTAGELFF. This chain joins TRBV28 and TRBJ2-2; 7 nucleotides agree with TRBD1. This CDR3 has 13 residues. Germline-derived CDR1 and CDR2 are MDHEN and SYDVKM. The trim removed 6 bases at V and 6 bases at J, leaving 4 bases unmatched.

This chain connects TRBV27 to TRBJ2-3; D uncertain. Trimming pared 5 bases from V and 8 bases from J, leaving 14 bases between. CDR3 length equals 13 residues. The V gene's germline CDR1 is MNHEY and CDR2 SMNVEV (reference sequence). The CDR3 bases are TGTGCCAGCAGTCGGACGGCCCAAGTTACGCAGTATTTT. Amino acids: CASSRTAQVTQYF.

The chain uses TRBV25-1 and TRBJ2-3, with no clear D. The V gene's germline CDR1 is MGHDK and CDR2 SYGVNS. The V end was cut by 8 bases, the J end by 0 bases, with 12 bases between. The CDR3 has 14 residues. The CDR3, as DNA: TGTGCCAGCTCACTGGCGAAAAGCACAGATACGCAGTATTTT. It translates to CASSLAKSTDTQYF.

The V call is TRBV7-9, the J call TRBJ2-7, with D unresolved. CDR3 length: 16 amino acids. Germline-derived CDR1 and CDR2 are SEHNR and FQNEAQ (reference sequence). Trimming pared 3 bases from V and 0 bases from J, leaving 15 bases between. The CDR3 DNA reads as TGTGCCAGCAGCTTTATGAGGTCGGATCACTCCTACGAGCAGTACTTC. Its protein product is CASSFMRSDHSYEQYF.

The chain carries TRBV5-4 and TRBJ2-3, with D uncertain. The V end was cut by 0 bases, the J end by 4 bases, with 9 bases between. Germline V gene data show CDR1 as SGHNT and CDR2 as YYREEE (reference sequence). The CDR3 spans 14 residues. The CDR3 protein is CASSLVQIADTQYF. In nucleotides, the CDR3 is TGTGCCAGCAGCTTGGTCCAGATAGCAGATACGCAGTATTTT.

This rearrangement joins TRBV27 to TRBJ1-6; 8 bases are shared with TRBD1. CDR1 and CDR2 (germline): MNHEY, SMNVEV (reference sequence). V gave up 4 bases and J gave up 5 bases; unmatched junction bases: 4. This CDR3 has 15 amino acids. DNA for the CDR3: TGTGCCAGCAGTTCAGGACAGGGCGATAATTCACCCCTCCACTTT. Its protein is CASSSGQGDNSPLHF.

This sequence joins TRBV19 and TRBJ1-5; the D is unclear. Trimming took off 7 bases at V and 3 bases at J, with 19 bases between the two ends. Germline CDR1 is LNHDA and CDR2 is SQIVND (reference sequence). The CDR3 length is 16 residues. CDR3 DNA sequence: TGTGCCAGTAATTCGCACGGGAAAGGGAACAATCAGCCCCAGCATTTT. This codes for CASNSHGKGNNQPQHF.

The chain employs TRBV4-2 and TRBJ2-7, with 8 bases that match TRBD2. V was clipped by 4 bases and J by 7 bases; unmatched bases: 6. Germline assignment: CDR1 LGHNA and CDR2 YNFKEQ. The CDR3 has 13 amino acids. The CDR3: CASSPLGGAEQYF. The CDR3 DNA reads TGTGCCAGCAGCCCCCTCGGGGGGGCTGAGCAGTACTTC.

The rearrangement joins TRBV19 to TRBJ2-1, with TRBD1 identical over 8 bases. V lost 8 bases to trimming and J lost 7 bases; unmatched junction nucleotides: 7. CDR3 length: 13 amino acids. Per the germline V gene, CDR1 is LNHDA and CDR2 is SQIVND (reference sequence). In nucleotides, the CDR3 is TGTGCCAGTCGGCAGGGGGCGGGGAATGAGCAGTTCTTC. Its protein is CASRQGAGNEQFF.

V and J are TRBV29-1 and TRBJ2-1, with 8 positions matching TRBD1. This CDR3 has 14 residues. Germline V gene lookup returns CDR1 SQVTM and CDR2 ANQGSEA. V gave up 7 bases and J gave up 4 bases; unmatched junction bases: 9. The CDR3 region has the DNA TGCAGCGGGGAGGACAGGGCCGTATACAATGAGCAGTTCTTC. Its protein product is CSGEDRAVYNEQFF.

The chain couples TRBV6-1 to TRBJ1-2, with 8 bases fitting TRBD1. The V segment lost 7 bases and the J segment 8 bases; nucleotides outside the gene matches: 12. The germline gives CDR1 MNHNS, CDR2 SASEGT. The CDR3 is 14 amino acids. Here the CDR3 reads CASISRTGNYGYTF. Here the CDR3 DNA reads TGTGCCAGCATCTCGAGGACAGGGAATTACGGCTACACCTTC.

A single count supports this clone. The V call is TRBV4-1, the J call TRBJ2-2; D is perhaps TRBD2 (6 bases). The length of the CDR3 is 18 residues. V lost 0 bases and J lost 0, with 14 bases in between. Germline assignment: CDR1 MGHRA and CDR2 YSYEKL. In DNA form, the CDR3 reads TGCGCCAGCAGCCAAGATTGGGCGGGGCGGGCGAACACCGGGGAGCTGTTTTTT. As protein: CASSQDWAGRANTGELFF.

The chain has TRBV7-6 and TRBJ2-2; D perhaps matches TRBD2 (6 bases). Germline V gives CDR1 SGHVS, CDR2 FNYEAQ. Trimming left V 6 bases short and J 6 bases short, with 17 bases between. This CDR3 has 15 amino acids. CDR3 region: CASRFRGIIAGELFF. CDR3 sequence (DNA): TGTGCCAGCAGATTCCGCGGGATAATTGCCGGGGAGCTGTTTTTT.

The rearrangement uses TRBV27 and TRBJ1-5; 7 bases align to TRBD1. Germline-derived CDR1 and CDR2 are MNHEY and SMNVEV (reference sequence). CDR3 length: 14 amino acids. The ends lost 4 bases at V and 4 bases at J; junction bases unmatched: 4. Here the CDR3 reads CASSYTGENQPQHF. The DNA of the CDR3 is TGTGCCAGCAGTTATACAGGGGAAAATCAGCCCCAGCATTTT.

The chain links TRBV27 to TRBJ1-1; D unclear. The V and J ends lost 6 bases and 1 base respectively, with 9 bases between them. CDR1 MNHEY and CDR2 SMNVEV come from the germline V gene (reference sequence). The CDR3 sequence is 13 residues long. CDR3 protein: CASRLRGNTEAFF. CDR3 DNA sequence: TGTGCCAGCAGGCTGCGGGGGAACACTGAAGCTTTCTTT.

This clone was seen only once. CDR3 region: CAWGQGYQETQYF. CDR3 sequence (DNA): TGTGCCTGGGGACAGGGGTACCAAGAGACCCAGTACTTC. This chain uses TRBV30 with TRBJ2-5; TRBD1 matches at 9 bases. V was pared by 5 bases and J by 0 bases, with 1 base of the junction left unmatched. Germline V gives CDR1 GTSNPN, CDR2 SVGIG (reference sequence). The CDR3 extends over 13 amino acids. Filled out from reference TRBV30 and TRBJ2-5, the complete variable domain reads SQTIHQWPATLVQPVGSPLSLECTVEGTSNPNLYWYRQAAGRGLQLLFYSVGIGQISSEVPQNLSASRPQDRQFILSSKKLLLSDSGFYLCAWGQGYQETQYFGPGTRLLVL.

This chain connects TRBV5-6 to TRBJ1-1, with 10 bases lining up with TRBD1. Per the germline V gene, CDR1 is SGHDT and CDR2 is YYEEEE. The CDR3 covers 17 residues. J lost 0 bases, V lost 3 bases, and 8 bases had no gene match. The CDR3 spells CASSSLRTGGMNTEAFF. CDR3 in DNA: TGTGCCAGCAGCTCCTTGAGGACAGGGGGAATGAACACTGAAGCTTTCTTT.

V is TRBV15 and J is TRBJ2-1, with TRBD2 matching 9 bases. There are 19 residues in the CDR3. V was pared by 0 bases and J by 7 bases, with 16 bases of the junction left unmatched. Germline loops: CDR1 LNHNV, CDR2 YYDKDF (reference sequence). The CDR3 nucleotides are TGTGCCACCAGCAGAGATCCCGTACGGCGAGTAGCGGGGGAGAATGAGCAGTTCTTC. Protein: CATSRDPVRRVAGENEQFF.

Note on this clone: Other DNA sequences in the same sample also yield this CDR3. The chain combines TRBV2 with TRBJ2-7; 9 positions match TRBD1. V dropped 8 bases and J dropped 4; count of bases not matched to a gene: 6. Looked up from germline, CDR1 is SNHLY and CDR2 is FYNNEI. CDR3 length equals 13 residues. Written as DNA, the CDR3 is TGTGCCAGCGGCGGGACAGGGAATTACGAGCAGTACTTC. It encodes CASGGTGNYEQYF.

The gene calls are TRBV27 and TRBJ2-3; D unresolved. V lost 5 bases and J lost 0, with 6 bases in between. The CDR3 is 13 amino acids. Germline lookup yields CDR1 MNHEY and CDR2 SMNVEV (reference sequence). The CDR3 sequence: CASSPLSTDTQYF. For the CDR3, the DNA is TGTGCCAGCAGTCCCCTTAGCACAGATACGCAGTATTTT.

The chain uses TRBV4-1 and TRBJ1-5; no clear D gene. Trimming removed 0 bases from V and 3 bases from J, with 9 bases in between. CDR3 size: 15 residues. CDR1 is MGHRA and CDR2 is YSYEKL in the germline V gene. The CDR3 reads CASSQEERNNQPQHF. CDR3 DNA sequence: TGCGCCAGCAGCCAAGAAGAACGGAACAATCAGCCCCAGCATTTT.

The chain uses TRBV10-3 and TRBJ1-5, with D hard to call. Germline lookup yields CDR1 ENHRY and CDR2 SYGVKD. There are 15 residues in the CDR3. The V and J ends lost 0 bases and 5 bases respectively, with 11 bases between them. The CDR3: CAISESLGSDQPQHF. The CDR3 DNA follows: TGTGCCATCAGTGAGTCCTTGGGGTCGGATCAGCCCCAGCATTTT.

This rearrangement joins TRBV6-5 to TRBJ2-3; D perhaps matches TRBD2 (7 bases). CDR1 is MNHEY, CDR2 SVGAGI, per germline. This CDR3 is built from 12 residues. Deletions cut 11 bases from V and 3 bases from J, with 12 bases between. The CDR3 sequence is CAAGGTTDTQYF. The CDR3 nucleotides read TGTGCCGCCGGGGGGACAACAGATACGCAGTATTTT.